This TCR beta chain is from a study of blood T cell repertoires in COVID-19. About the study: Collection of acute and convalescent COVID-19 samples took place in the United States, Italy and Spain. From T cells, B-cell-depleted T cells, or PBMCs came the material, which was cDNA or gDNA.

The CDR3 loop spans 15 amino acids. V was clipped by 1 base and J by 3 bases, with 10 bases between them. Germline V CDR1 and CDR2: MGHRA, YSYEKL. As handled by the study authors: Amplification of reference gene primers was used by the study to estimate nucleated cell counts. The method was immunoSEQ multiplex PCR; TCRdb's version includes in-frame clones alone and lacks a portion of them. V and J calls plus clone size are reproduced from that table; the DNA served to infer D and trimming. Of approximately 270,000 clones listed, roughly 86% were seen once; the top ten hold over 8%. Material: peripheral blood. The chain recombines TRBV4-1 with TRBJ1-5, with unresolved D. The receptor comes from a man in his forties with active or convalescent COVID-19. Written as DNA, the CDR3 is TGCGCCAGCAGCCAAGCGTGGCAGAACAATCAGCCCCAGCATTTT. Translating it yields CASSQAWQNNQPQHF.